This T cell receptor beta chain comes out of a study of cytomegalovirus exposure and HLA in healthy donors (dated by TCRdb to between 2016 and 2019). About the study as a whole: An earlier analysis of several hundred of the donors reported under 300 Gb of sequence data and 117 million unique TCR beta sequences obtained from about 170 million T cells. Among around 400 genotyped donors of the cohort, an average of 235,054 unique TCR beta nucleotide sequences were sequenced per donor, roughly 18% of them non-productive. Donor age, sex, ethnicity and CMV serostatus were compiled together with the repertoire data. To predict cytomegalovirus infection status, the study combined high-throughput TCR immunosequencing, statistical association of individual TCRs with disease status, and machine learning. The genetic ancestry cluster associated with self-reported Caucasian donors included roughly four fifths of the approximately 410 genotyped donors. The number of donors typed differed by locus, with about 620-630 for A, B, C, DRB1 and DQB1, around 500 for DQA1, approximately 570 for DPA1, and roughly 450 for DPB1. In a later genetic analysis, genome-wide SNP genotypes for about three fifths of the roughly 670 donors were used, and that subset was treated as a discovery cohort. Every repertoire in the discovery cohort had been generated on one and the same sequencing platform. Using immunosequencing, the study profiled T cell repertoires from fewer than 850 subjects and related those repertoires to cytomegalovirus serostatus. Along with the approximately 700-subject first cohort, a separate validation cohort of more than 90 different subjects was used. Because of strong linkage in the cohort, roughly five DR-DQ haplotypes were treated as single units for association and clustering. A later analysis re-examined previously published TCR beta repertoires from more than 600 donors and added high-resolution HLA genotyping to investigate patterns of TCR occurrence. In the later analysis, no new phenotypic data were used to find candidate immune exposures; instead, reliance was placed on TCR beta sequences and their occurrence across donors. The study aimed to test whether signatures of past pathogen exposure could be identified by cataloging public T cell receptors. In an earlier analysis of 550 to 700 of the donors, high-throughput TCR beta sequencing was used to judge whether each TCR beta V gene segment behaved as functional or pseudogenic. Around 330 gigabases of sequencing data and around 80 million unique TCR sequences made up an early release that covered approximately 700 HLA-typed donors. Class I and class II HLA loci were covered by the typing at four-digit resolution.

The CDR3, cysteine through phenylalanine, is 15 amino acids long. Only the CDR3 portion is preserved as DNA: 45 bases, with reading frame beginning at the first base. CDR1 and CDR2 are drawn from the germline V gene (reference sequence): SGHNT, YYREEE. V and J are trimmed by 1 base and 6 bases, and the gene matches miss 5 bases of the junction. In total, 666 healthy bone marrow donors made up the cohort. At the time of sampling, all cohort members were nominally healthy, though unrecorded immune exposures were likely present. The donor tested CMV seropositive and was one of the 289 seropositive cohort members. Each donor provided a peripheral blood sample, and peripheral blood mononuclear cells were used for TCR beta sequencing. Genomic DNA was extracted from the blood cell samples with the Qiagen DNeasy Blood Extraction Kit. Libraries were made using the immunoSEQ multiplex PCR assay. For the multiplex PCR, a mixture combining 60 forward primers for TCR Vbeta segments and 13 reverse primers for TCR Jbeta segments was used. The CDR3 region of rearranged TCR beta genes was amplified from genomic DNA with a multiplex PCR assay. The Illumina HiSeq System was used to sequence the amplified TCR beta libraries as 87-base-pair reads. Per the source publication's procedure: In a later analysis, some 80 million unique TCR beta chains were counted across the approximately 620 repertoires, and some 10 million of these chains were shared by at least two donors. Raw reads were error-corrected and collapsed into unique sequences with a nearest-neighbor algorithm that merged closely related sequences to remove PCR and sequencing errors. To assign V, D and J gene segments, CDR3 sequences were aligned to IMGT reference sequences. For a sequence to be retained, a match of at least six nucleotides to both a V gene segment and a J gene segment was required. Rearrangements were called productive when the CDR3 lacked stop codons and stayed in frame with V and J; all others were non-productive. Following IMGT convention, CDR3 was defined as the stretch from the second conserved V-encoded cysteine up to the conserved J-encoded phenylalanine. The earlier analysis of approximately 500 of the donors excluded sequences that lacked an unambiguous match to a single V gene segment. An earlier analysis of some 610 of the donors called V segments functional above 56.7% productive rearrangements and segregating when the between-donor standard deviation exceeded 5%. A statistical classification framework was built to diagnose cytomegalovirus status from the catalog of TCR beta chain sequences. V and J gene assignment, in a later analysis, came from comparing TCR nucleotide sequences with IMGT/GENE-DB human TR gene sequences. Using the TCRdist pipeline, a later analysis assigned CDR3 sequences along with most-parsimonious VDJ recombination scenarios. In a later analysis, each TCR beta chain was defined by its CDR3 amino acid sequence together with its V-gene family, and reads without a unique V-gene family were excluded. A later analysis removed 592 highly shared, low-generation-probability nucleotide sequences to deal with suspected cross-contamination and a sequencing artifact. In a later analysis, a clonal expansion index was calculated for each public chain from normalized within-repertoire ranks of inferred template counts. A later analysis computed generation probabilities with a VDJ recombination model fitted to out-of-frame rearrangements, and checked the results against IGoR. A later analysis scored TCR-TCR, TCR-HLA and TCR-CMV co-occurrence with hypergeometric tests, applying a repertoire-size bias correction to TCR pairs. To estimate false discovery rates, a later analysis permuted the HLA or CMV assignments 20 times. In a later analysis, co-occurring TCRs were grouped using DBSCAN, and TCRdist sequence similarity was added for clustering within HLA-allele-positive subsets. For co-occurrence clustering, repertoires with fewer than 30,000 or more than 120,000 public chains were excluded, along with five repertoires with anomalous nucleotide sharing. This is the immuneACCESS table as TCRdb keeps it, with only in-frame sequences that have V and J called. A part of the clones is gone; compared with another copy, unresolved V genes explain less than half, and the rest is unexplained. V and J calls and clone size are copied from that table; D and trimming were computed from the DNA. For this sample the table gives about 170,000 clones, of which approximately 84% were detected only once. The ten largest clones add up to about 3.1% of the sample.

Only a few counts were recorded for this clone. The antigen this receptor binds is unknown. Qualities for individual bases were not recorded, and no much larger clone is one base off. Results and caveats for the whole study, not just this receptor: Compared with the approximately 700-donor mean, donors in an Asian-associated ancestry cluster had fewer N-insertions in productive TCRs, according to a later genetic analysis. A cluster of highly shared sequence variants was judged likely to represent a technical artifact of the sequencing pipeline. An earlier analysis of around 500 of the donors showed that most TCR beta V segments appeared in productive rearrangements either about 87% or about 30% of the time, which broadly matched IMGT annotations. Some IMGT-functional V segments, including TRBV6-2 and TRBV6-3, could not be told apart with the 87-base-pair reads, so those segments were excluded. Seventeen rarely observed V segments, including chromosome 9 orphons, were excluded from the earlier analysis of several hundred of the donors because counts were too low. A later analysis associated 16,951 TCR beta sequences with specific HLA alleles at a false discovery rate of 0.05. In a later analysis, most CMV-associated TCR beta chains were found to appear HLA-restricted, with HLA associations seemingly driven largely by CMV exposure. Assigning TCR associations to individual alleles was difficult when HLA alleles, especially DR and DQ, strongly co-occurred. This cohort had only TCR beta chains sequenced, and the lack of alpha or paired-chain data limited which features could be detected. The presence/absence analyses assumed that sequencing depth was roughly uniform across donors, and that assumption may not be true. A further reported finding was that TCR beta sequences accurately predicted the HLA-A and HLA-B alleles for most subjects in the first cohort. Compared with equally common non-associated chains, HLA-associated TCR beta chains in a later analysis were more clonally expanded and had lower generation probabilities. According to a later analysis, parvovirus B19, influenza, CMV and Epstein-Barr virus appeared linked to several top co-occurrence clusters. Cytomegalovirus status was reported to be diagnosed by the classifier with high specificity and sensitivity in both the original and validation cohorts. A total of 164 TCR beta chains were listed by the study as associated with cytomegalovirus. Across donors, most TCR sequences were observed very rarely, whereas some public TCRs were present in many individuals. Because some donors lacked HLA typing at each locus, the association tests relied only on the typed subset. In a later analysis, the rate of TCR association differed among HLA loci, with DRB1 alleles having the most associated TCRs and HLA-C alleles having the fewest. The only immune exposure information available for the cohort was CMV serostatus. Linkage disequilibrium might explain the correlated functional status among segregating V segments, but an unknown experimental factor could not be excluded. A few of the identified cytomegalovirus-associated TCR beta chains were confirmed in vitro to be specific for cytomegalovirus antigens. The authors suggested that the approach could potentially be generalized to other disease states and immunological phenotypes. In a later genetic analysis, a missense DCLRE1C variant was associated with V-gene and J-gene trimming of TCR beta chains, and the association was replicated in an independent cohort.

This clonotype was sampled from a woman aged 50 to 65 in good health and CMV-seropositive. The sequencing input was PBMCs. The sequence links TRBV5-4 to TRBJ2-1, with 9 bases aligning to TRBD2. The CDR3 amino acid sequence is: CASSLRSGGSNEQFF. The nucleotides are TGTGCCAGCAGCTTGAGAAGCGGGGGGTCCAATGAGCAGTTCTTC.